This is a list of T cell receptor beta chains from one sample in a study of blood T cell repertoires in COVID-19. Sequenced by immunoSEQ multiplex PCR; TCRdb stores in-frame clones only, minus some. The sample has 150,000 or so clones; roughly 80% are singletons. The sample consisted of PBMCs or T cells enriched from blood (not recorded which). These receptors were obtained from a woman aged 45-60 years who had recovered from COVID-19. Each CDR3 is given with its conserved first and last residue. The D gene is left open where the match is weak. Where a row states a size, it is once, few, many or the class of an expanded clone; other rows omit it.

D gene	J gene	V gene	clone size	CDR3 protein	CDR3 DNA
TRBD1	TRBJ1-5	TRBV28	.	CASSRWTGFSQPQHF	TGTGCCAGCAGCCGCTGGACAGGGTTTAGCCAGCCCCAGCATTTT
.	TRBJ1-5	TRBV6-5	.	CASSSWGGNQPQHF	TGTGCCAGCAGTTCCTGGGGGGGGAATCAGCCCCAGCATTTT
TRBD1	TRBJ2-2	TRBV18	.	CASSPWTGNTGELFF	TGTGCCAGCTCGCCGTGGACAGGGAACACCGGGGAGCTGTTTTTT
TRBD1	TRBJ1-5	TRBV6-5	.	CATQRDRNNQPQHF	TGTGCCACCCAGAGGGACAGGAACAATCAGCCCCAGCATTTT
.	TRBJ1-5	TRBV18	.	CASSPQGGDQPQHF	TGTGCCAGCTCACCGCAAGGGGGTGATCAGCCCCAGCATTTT
.	TRBJ2-7	TRBV7-8	.	CASSGGVNPYEQYF	TGTGCCAGCAGTGGAGGGGTTAACCCCTACGAGCAGTACTTC
TRBD1	TRBJ1-2	TRBV6-4	.	CASSDSTGADGYTF	TGTGCCAGCAGTGACTCGACAGGGGCCGATGGCTACACCTTC
.	TRBJ1-1	TRBV28	few	CASSSRQTEAFF	TGTGCCAGCAGTTCCCGACAGACTGAAGCTTTCTTT
TRBD1	TRBJ1-2	TRBV5-4	.	CASSSPKGQNYGYTF	TGTGCCAGCAGCTCCCCCAAGGGACAGAACTATGGCTACACCTTC
.	TRBJ1-1	TRBV5-1	.	CASSNRENTEAFF	TGCGCCAGCAGTAACAGGGAAAACACTGAAGCTTTCTTT